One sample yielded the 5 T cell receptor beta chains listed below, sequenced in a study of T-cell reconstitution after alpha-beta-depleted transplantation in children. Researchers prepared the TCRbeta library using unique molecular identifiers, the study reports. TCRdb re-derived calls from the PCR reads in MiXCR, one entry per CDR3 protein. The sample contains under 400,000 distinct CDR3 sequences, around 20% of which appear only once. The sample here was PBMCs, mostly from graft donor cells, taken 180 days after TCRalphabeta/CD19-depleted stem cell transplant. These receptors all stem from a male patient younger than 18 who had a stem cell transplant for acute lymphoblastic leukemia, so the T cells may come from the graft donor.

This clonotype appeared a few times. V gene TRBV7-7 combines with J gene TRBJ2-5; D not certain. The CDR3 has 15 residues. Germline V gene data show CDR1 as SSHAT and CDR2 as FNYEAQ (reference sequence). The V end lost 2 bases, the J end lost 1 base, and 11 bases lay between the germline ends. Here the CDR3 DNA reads TGTGCCAGCAGCTTAAACTCCGCCCTCCAAGAGACCCAGTACTTC. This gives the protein CASSLNSALQETQYF.

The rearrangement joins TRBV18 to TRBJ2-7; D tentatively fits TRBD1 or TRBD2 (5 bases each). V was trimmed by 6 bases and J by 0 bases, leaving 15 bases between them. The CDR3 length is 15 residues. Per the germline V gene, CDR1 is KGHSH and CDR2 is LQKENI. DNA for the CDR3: TGTGCCAGCTCCTTATGGGGGAAGAGCTCCTACGAGCAGTACTTC. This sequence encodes CASSLWGKSSYEQYF.

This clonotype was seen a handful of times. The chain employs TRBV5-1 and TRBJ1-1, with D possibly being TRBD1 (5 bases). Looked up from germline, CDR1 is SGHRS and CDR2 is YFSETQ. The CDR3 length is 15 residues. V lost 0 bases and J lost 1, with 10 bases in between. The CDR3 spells CASSLEGLRNTEAFF. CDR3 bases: TGCGCCAGCAGCTTGGAGGGACTGAGGAACACTGAAGCTTTCTTT. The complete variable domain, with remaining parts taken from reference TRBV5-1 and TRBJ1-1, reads KAGVTQTPRYLIKTRGQQVTLSCSPISGHRSVSWYQQTPGQGLQFLFEYFSETQRNKGNFPGRFSGRQFSNSRSEMNVSTLELGDSALYLCASSLEGLRNTEAFFGQGTRLTVV.

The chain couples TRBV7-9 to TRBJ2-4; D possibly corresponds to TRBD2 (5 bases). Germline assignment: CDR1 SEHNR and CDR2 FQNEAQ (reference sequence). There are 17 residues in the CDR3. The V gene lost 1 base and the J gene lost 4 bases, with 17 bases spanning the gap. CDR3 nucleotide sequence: TGTGCCAGCAGCTTAGTGGGTACGAGGAGGTCGAAAAACATTCAGTACTTC. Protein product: CASSLVGTRRSKNIQYF.

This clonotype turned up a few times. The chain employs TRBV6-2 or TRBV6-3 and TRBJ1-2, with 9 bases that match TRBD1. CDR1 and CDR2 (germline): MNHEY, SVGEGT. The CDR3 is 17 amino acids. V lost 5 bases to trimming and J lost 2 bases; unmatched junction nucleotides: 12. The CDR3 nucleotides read TGTGCCAGCAGTCAAAGCCCGGGACAGGGCGGGAACTATGGCTACACCTTC. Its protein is CASSQSPGQGGNYGYTF.